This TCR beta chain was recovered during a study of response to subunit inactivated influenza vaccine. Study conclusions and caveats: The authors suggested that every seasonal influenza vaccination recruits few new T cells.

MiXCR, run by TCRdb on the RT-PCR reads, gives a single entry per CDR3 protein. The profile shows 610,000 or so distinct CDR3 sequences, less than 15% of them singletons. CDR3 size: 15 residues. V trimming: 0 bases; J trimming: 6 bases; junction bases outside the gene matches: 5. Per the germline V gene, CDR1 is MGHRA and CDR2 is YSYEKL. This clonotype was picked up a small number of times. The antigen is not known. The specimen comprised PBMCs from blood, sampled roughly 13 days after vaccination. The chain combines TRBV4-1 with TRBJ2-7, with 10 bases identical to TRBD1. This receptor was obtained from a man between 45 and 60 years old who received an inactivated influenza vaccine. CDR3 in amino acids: CASSQDTGTGVEQYF. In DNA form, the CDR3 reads TGCGCCAGCAGCCAAGATACCGGGACAGGGGTCGAGCAGTACTTC.